The 3 T cell receptor beta chains below come from one sample, sequenced in a study of CD8 T cells in ankylosing spondylitis. General study results and limits: The study identified a TCR beta motif of under ten highly homologous variants that appeared characteristic of ankylosing spondylitis blood.

TCRdb processed the 5' RACE reads anew with MiXCR; each CDR3 protein has one entry. The sample contains under 850,000 distinct CDR3 sequences, roughly 20% of which appear only once. These receptors are not linked to any known antigen. Input material: blood, either unsorted or a sorted T cell fraction (not recorded which). Source of these receptors: a male donor with ankylosing spondylitis.

CDR3 region: CASSRLGATGAFGGYTF. The CDR3 DNA follows: TGTGCCAGCAGCCGGCTGGGAGCGACAGGAGCCTTCGGGGGCTACACCTTC. The chain recombines TRBV3-1 with TRBJ1-2; TRBD1 might be the D (6 bases). The CDR3 is 17 residues long. Trimming removed 4 bases from V and 8 bases from J, with 26 bases in between. Germline V gene lookup returns CDR1 LGHDT and CDR2 YNNKEL (reference sequence).

Many counts were recorded for this clonotype. The chain recombines TRBV6-1 with TRBJ1-5, with 7 nucleotides matching TRBD1. The CDR3 is made up of 15 amino acids. The germline V gene has CDR1 MNHNS and CDR2 SASEGT. V lost 5 bases to trimming and J lost 4 bases; unmatched junction nucleotides: 8. CDR3 sequence (DNA): TGTGCCAGCAGTCCCCGACAGGGCGGGAATCAGCCCCAGCATTTT. Amino acid sequence: CASSPRQGGNQPQHF.

This clonotype showed up just a few times. V is TRBV6-2 or TRBV6-3 and J is TRBJ2-2; the D gene could be TRBD1 or TRBD2 (5 bases each). The germline CDR1 and CDR2 sequences are MNHEY and SVGEGT. This CDR3 is 14 amino acids long. The V end was cut by 7 bases, the J end by 0 bases, with 9 bases between. CDR3 amino acids: CASTGRTNTGELFF. CDR3 nucleotides: TGTGCCAGCACGGGACGAACGAACACCGGGGAGCTGTTTTTT.